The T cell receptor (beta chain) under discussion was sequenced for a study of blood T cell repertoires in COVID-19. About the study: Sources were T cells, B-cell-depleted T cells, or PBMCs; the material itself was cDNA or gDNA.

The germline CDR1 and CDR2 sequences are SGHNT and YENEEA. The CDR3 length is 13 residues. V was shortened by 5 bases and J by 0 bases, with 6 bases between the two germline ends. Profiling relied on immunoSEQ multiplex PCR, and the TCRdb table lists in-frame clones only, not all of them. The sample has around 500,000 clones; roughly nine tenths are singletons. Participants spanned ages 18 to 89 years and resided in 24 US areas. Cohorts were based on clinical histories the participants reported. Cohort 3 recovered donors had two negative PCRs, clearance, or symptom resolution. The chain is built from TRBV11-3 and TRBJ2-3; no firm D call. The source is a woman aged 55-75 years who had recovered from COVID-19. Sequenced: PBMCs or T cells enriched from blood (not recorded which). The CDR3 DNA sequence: TGTGCCAGCAGCAGAGAGAGCACAGATACGCAGTATTTT. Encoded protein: CASSRESTDTQYF.